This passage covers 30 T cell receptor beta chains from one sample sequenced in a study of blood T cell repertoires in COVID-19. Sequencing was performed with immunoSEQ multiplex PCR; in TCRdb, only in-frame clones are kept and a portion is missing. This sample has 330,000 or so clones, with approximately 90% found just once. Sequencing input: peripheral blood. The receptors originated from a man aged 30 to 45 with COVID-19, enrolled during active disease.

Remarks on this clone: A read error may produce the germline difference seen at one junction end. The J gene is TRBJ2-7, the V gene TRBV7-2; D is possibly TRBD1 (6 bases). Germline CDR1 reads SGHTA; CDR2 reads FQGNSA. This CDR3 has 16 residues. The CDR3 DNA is TGTGCCAGCAGCTTAAGCCAGGGGACCACCGTACGAGAGCTGTACTTC. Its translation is CASSLSQGTTVRELYF.

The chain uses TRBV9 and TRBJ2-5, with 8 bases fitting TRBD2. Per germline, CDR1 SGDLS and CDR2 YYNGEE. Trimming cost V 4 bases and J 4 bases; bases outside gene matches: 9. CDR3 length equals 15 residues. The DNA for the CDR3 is TGTGCCAGCAGCCTTAGGTGGGCGGGAGGAGAGACCCAGTACTTC. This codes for CASSLRWAGGETQYF. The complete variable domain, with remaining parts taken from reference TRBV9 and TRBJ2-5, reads DSGVTQTPKHLITATGQRVTLRCSPRSGDLSVYWYQQSLDQGLQFLIQYYNGEERAKGNILERFSAQQFPDLHSELNLSSLELGDSALYFCASSLRWAGGETQYFGPGTRLLVL.

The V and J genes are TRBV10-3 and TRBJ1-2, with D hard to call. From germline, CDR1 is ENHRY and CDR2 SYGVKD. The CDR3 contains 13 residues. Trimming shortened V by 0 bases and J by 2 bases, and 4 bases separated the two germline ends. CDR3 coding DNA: TGTGCCATCAGTGAGTCCGGGAACTATGGCTACACCTTC. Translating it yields CAISESGNYGYTF.

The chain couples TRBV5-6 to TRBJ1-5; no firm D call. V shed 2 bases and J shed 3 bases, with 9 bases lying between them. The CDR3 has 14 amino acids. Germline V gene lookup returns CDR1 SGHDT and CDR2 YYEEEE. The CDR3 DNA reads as TGTGCCAGCAGCTTTTGGCAGTACAATCAGCCCCAGCATTTT. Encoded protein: CASSFWQYNQPQHF.

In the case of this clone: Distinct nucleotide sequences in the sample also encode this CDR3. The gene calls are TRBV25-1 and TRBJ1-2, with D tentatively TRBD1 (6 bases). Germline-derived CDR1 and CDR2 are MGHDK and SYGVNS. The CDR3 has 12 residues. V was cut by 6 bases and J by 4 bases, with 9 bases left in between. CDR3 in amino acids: CASSVGGYGYTF. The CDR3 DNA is TGTGCCAGCAGCGTAGGGGGCTATGGCTACACCTTC.

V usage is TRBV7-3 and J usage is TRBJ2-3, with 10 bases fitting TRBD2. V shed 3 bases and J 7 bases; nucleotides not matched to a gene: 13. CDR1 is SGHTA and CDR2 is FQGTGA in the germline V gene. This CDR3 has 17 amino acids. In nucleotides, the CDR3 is TGTGCCAGCAGCTTCCATGGGGGAGCGGGAGGGCCAAATACGCAGTATTTT. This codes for CASSFHGGAGGPNTQYF.

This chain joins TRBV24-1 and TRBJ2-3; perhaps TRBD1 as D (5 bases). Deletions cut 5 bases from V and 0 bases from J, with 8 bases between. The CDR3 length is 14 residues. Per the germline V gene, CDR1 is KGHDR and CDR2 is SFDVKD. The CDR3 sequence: CATSADRSTDTQYF. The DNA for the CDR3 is TGTGCCACCAGTGCCGACAGAAGCACAGATACGCAGTATTTT.

The CDR3 is CASSYRHEGNSPLHF. The DNA for the CDR3 is TGTGCCAGCAGTTACCGTCACGAGGGTAATTCACCCCTCCACTTT. V and J are TRBV6-5 and TRBJ1-6; D remains ambiguous. V was pared by 2 bases and J by 6 bases, with 11 bases between. The CDR3 consists of 15 residues. In germline, CDR1 is MNHEY, CDR2 SVGAGI.

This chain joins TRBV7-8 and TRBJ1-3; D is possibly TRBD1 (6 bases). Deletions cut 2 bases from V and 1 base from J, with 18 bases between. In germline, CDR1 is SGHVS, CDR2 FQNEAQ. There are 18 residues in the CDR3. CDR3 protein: CASSLRVSGVSSGNTIYF. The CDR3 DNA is TGTGCCAGCAGCTTACGAGTGTCAGGGGTTAGTTCTGGAAACACCATATATTTT. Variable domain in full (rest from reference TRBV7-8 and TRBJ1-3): GAGVSQSPRYKVAKRGQDVALRCDPISGHVSLFWYQQALGQGPEFLTYFQNEAQLDKSGLPSDRFFAERPEGSVSTLKIQRTQQEDSAVYLCASSLRVSGVSSGNTIYFGEGSWLTVV.

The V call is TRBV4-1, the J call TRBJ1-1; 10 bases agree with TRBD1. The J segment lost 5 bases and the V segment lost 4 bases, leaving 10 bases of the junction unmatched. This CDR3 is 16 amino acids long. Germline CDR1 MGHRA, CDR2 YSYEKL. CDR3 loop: CASSLVPGQGWTEAFF. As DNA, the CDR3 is TGCGCCAGCAGCCTCGTACCGGGACAGGGGTGGACTGAAGCTTTCTTT.

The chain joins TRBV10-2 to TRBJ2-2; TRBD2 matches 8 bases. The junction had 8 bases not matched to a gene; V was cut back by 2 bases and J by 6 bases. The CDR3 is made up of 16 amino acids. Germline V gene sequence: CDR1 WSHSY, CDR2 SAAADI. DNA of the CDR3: TGCGCCAGCAGTGAGCCTATCGCGGGGGGCCCCGGGGAGCTGTTTTTT. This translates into CASSEPIAGGPGELFF.

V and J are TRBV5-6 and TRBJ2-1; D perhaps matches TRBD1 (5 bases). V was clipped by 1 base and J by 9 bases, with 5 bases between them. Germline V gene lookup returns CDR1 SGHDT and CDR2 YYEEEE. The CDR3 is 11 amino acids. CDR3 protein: CASSLQGEQFF. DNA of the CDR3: TGTGCCAGCAGCTTGCAGGGTGAGCAGTTCTTC. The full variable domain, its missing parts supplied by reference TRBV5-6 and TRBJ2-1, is DAGVTQSPTHLIKTRGQQVTLRCSPKSGHDTVSWYQQALGQGPQFIFQYYEEEERQRGNFPDRFSGHQFPNYSSELNVNALLLGDSALYLCASSLQGEQFFGPGTRLTVL.

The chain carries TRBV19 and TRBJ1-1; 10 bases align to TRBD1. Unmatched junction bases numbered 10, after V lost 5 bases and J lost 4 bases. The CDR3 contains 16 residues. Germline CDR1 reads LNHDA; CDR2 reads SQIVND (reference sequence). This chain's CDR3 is CASSPRQGARGTEAFF. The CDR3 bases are TGTGCCAGTAGTCCGAGACAGGGGGCCCGAGGCACTGAAGCTTTCTTT. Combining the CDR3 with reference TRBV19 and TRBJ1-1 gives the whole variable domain DGGITQSPKYLFRKEGQNVTLSCEQNLNHDAMYWYRQDPGQGLRLIYYSQIVNDFQKGDIAEGYSVSREKKESFPLTVTSAQKNPTAFYLCASSPRQGARGTEAFFGQGTRLTVV.

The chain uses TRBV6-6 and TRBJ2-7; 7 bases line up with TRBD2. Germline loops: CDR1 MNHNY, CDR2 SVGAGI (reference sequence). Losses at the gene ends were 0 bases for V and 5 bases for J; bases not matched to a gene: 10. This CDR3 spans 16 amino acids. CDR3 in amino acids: CASSYSGGGGPNEQYF. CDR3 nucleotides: TGTGCCAGCAGTTACTCGGGGGGGGGAGGGCCGAACGAGCAGTACTTC.

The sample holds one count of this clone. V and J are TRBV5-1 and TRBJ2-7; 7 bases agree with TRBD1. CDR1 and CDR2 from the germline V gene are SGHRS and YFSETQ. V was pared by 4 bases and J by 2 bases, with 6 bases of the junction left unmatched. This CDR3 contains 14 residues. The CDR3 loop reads CASSEGAGAYEQYF. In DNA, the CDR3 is TGCGCCAGCAGCGAGGGGGCAGGGGCCTACGAGCAGTACTTC.

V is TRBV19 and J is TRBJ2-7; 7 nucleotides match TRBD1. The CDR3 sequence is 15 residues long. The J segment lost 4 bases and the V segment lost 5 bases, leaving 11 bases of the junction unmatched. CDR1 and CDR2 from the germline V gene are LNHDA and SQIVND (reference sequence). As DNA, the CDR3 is TGTGCCAGTAGTCCCCGACAGGGAATGAGGTACGAGCAGTACTTC. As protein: CASSPRQGMRYEQYF.

DNA for the CDR3: TGTGCCACCAGTGATTGCGCCGAGGAGGATAAGAACACTGAAGCTTTCTTT. Protein product: CATSDCAEEDKNTEAFF. This sequence joins TRBV24-1 and TRBJ1-1, with D unclear. V was trimmed by 2 bases and J by 1 base, leaving 16 bases between them. This CDR3 spans 17 amino acids. Germline values: CDR1 KGHDR, CDR2 SFDVKD.

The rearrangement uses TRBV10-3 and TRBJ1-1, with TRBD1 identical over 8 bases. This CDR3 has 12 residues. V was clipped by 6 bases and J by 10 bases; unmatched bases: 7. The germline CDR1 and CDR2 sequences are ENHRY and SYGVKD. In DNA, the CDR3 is TGTGCCATCAGGGAACAGGGGGGCGGAGCTTTCTTT. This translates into CAIREQGGGAFF.

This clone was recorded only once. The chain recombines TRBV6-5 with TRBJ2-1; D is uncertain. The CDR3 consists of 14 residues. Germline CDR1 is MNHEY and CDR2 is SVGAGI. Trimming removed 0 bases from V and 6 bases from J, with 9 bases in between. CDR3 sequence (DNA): TGTGCCAGCAGTTACTCGAGATACGGCAATGAGCAGTTCTTC. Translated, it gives CASSYSRYGNEQFF.

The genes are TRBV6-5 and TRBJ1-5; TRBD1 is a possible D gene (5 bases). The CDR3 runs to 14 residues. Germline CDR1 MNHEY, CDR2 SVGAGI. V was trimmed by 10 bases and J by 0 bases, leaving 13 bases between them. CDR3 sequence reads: CATHRRDSNQPQHF. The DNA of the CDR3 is TGTGCCACCCACAGGCGAGATAGCAATCAGCCCCAGCATTTT.

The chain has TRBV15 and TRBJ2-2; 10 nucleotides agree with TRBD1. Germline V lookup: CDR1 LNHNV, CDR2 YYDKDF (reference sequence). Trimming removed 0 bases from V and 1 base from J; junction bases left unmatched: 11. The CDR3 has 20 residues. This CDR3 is CATSRDGWDRGEGNTGELFF. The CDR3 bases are TGTGCCACCAGCAGAGATGGTTGGGACAGGGGTGAAGGGAACACCGGGGAGCTGTTTTTT.

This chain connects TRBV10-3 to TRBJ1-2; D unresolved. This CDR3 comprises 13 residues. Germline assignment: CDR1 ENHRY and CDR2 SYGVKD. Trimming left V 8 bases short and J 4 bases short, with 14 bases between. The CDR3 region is CAIGELYGYGYTF. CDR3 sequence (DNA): TGTGCCATCGGAGAACTTTACGGCTATGGCTACACCTTC.

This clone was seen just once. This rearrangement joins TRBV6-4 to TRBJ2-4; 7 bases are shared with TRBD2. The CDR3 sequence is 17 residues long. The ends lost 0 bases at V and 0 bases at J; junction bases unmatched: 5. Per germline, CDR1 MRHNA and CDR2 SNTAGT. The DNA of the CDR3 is TGTGCCAGCAGTGACTCCGGGAGCGGGGTAGCCAAAAACATTCAGTACTTC. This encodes CASSDSGSGVAKNIQYF.

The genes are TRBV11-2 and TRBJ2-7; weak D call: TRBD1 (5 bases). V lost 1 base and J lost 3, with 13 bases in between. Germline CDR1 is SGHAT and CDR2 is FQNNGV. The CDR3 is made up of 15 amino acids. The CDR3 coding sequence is TGTGCCAGCAGCTTAGGGGCAGGGCCCATCTACGAGCAGTACTTC. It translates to CASSLGAGPIYEQYF.

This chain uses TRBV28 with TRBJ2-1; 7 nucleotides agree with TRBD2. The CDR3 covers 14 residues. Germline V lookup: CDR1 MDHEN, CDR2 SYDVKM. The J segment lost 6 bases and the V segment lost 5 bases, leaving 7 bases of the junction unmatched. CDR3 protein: CASSPSGGANEQFF. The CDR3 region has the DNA TGTGCCAGCAGTCCTAGCGGCGGAGCCAATGAGCAGTTCTTC.

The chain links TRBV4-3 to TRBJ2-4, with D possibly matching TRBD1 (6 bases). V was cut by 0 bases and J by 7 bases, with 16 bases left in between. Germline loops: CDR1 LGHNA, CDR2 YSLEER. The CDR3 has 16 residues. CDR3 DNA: TGCGCCAGCAGCCAAGATCATACTAGACAGGAGAACATTCAGTACTTC. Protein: CASSQDHTRQENIQYF.

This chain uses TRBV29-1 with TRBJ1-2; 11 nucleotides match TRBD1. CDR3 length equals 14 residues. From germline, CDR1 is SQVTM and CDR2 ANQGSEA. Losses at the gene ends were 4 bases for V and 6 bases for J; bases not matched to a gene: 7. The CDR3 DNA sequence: TGCAGCGTTGTACAGGACAGGGGGCACAATGGCTACACCTTC. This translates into CSVVQDRGHNGYTF.

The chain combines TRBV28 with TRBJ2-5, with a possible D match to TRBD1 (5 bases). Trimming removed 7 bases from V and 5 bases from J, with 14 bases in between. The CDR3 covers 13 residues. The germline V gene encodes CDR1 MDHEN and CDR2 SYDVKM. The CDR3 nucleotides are TGTGCCAGCATGTGGGGCGGTACGGAGACCCAGTACTTC. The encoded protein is CASMWGGTETQYF.

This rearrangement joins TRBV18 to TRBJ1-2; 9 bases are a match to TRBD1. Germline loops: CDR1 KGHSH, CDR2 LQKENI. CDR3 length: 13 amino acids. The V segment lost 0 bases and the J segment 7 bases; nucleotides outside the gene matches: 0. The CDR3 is CASSPPTGGGYTF. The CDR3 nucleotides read TGTGCCAGCTCACCACCGACAGGGGGTGGCTACACCTTC.

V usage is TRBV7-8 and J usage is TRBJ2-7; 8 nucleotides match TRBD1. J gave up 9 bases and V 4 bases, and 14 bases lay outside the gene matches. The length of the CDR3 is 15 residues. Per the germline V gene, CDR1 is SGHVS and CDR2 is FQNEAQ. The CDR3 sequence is CASSSRQGTSVRQYF. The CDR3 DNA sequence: TGTGCCAGCAGCTCACGACAGGGGACGAGCGTAAGGCAGTACTTC.